The clone carrying this TCR beta chain has at least ten counts. The antigen is undetermined. This entry comes from a study of breast tumors, draining lymph nodes, adjacent tissues. TCRdb fed the multiplex PCR reads into MiXCR, producing one record per CDR3 protein. The table records about 52,000 distinct CDR3 sequences, roughly 39% of them present only once. General observations from the study: Most tumor T cells seemingly derive from lymph node, then expand in tumor. The lymph node origin of tumor T cells was framed as consistent with a hypothesis, not demonstrated.

The V and J ends lost 1 base and 2 bases, in that order; junction bases with no gene match: 1. This CDR3 region has 15 residues. Germline CDR1 and CDR2: SGHTA and FQGNSA. Input material: breast tumor tissue. The sequence derives from a female donor with breast cancer. Some clones in this sample may be carry-over from other donors' samples. V usage is TRBV7-2 and J usage is TRBJ2-7, with TRBD2 identical over 11 bases. DNA for the CDR3: TGTGCCAGCAGCTTAGAGACTAGCGGGACCTACGAGCAGTACTTC. Translated, it gives CASSLETSGTYEQYF.